This record covers a single T cell receptor beta chain. No antigen is known for it. This specimen belongs to a study of CD8 T cells in ankylosing spondylitis. Overall study results and limits: A TCR beta motif of 7 to 9 highly homologous variants seemed to mark ankylosing spondylitis blood. Earlier literature documents some of the motif variants in reactive arthritis synovial fluid and blood.

TCRdb reprocessed the 5' RACE reads with MiXCR, giving one entry per CDR3 protein. The sample lists about 540,000 distinct CDR3 sequences; roughly 13% were seen once. Trimming cost V 0 bases and J 7 bases, with 3 bases left between them. The CDR3 runs 12 residues. Germline V gene lookup returns CDR1 LNHNV and CDR2 YYDKDF (reference sequence). Material for sequencing was blood, either unsorted or a sorted T cell fraction (not recorded which). The chain recombines TRBV15 with TRBJ2-2; D is unclear. The TCR sequence derives from a male donor with ankylosing spondylitis. DNA for the CDR3: TGTGCCACCAGCAGAGATAACGGGGAGCTGTTTTTT. It yields the protein CATSRDNGELFF.